One and the same sample provided the 17 T cell receptor beta chains below, sequenced in a study of T cells in Graves' hyperthyroidism and ophthalmopathy. Researchers took RNA transcripts and amplified the TCR beta CDR3 regions from them. First-round RT-PCR targeting the TCR CDR3 was performed with the HTBI primer set. TCRdb used MiXCR to reprocess the multiplex PCR reads, holding one entry per CDR3 protein. This table has hundreds of thousands of distinct CDR3 sequences, more than 14% appearing once. The material sequenced was blood. The origin of the receptors is a woman aged 50 to 65 with Graves' ophthalmopathy.

This sequence joins TRBV20-1 and TRBJ2-2, with TRBD2 identical over 8 bases. J lost 5 bases, V lost 3 bases, and 8 bases had no gene match. The CDR3 extends over 15 amino acids. Germline CDR1 is DFQATT and CDR2 is SNEGSKA (reference sequence). CDR3 sequence: CSASPAGAVTGELFF. In nucleotides, the CDR3 is TGCAGTGCTAGCCCAGCGGGAGCAGTAACCGGGGAGCTGTTTTTT.

This clonotype has a count of ten or more. Mismatch with germline at one junction end may stem from a read error. V is TRBV12-3 or TRBV12-4 and J is TRBJ1-2; perhaps TRBD1 as D (6 bases). CDR3 length: 13 residues. Written as DNA, the CDR3 is TGTGTCAGCAGCCCCACAGGGTCCCGTGGCTACACCTTC. Its protein product is CVSSPTGSRGYTF.

This clonotype was detected many times. The chain carries TRBV2 and TRBJ2-2; 8 bases agree with TRBD1. The V gene's germline CDR1 is SNHLY and CDR2 FYNNEI. V was clipped by 6 bases and J by 0 bases; unmatched bases: 3. The CDR3 spans 15 residues. CDR3 amino acids: CASREQGANTGELFF. CDR3 sequence (DNA): TGTGCCAGCAGGGAACAGGGGGCGAACACCGGGGAGCTGTTTTTT. The full variable domain, with the rest looked up from reference TRBV2 and TRBJ2-2, is EPEVTQTPSHQVTQMGQEVILRCVPISNHLYFYWYRQILGQKVEFLVSFYNNEISEKSEIFDDQFSVERPDGSNFTLKIRSTKLEDSAMYFCASREQGANTGELFFGEGSRLTVL.

This clonotype was seen many times. J is TRBJ2-1 and V is TRBV6-1; a weak D match, TRBD2 (6 bases). The V gene lost 10 bases and the J gene lost 10 bases, with 26 bases spanning the gap. Germline lookup yields CDR1 MNHNS and CDR2 SASEGT. The length of the CDR3 is 15 residues. DNA for the CDR3: TGTGCCACCAAGACCGGGACTGCCATTATCGGCGAGCAGTTCTTC. Protein sequence: CATKTGTAIIGEQFF.

This clonotype was observed a handful of times. This sequence joins TRBV13 and TRBJ1-1, with 9 bases matching TRBD1. Germline CDR1 PRHDT, CDR2 FYEKMQ (reference sequence). After removal of 1 base from V and 6 bases from J, the junction contained 6 bases not matched to a gene. The CDR3 spans 15 residues. CDR3 residues: CASSLDGTGYPEAFF. In DNA form, the CDR3 reads TGTGCCAGCAGCTTAGATGGGACAGGGTACCCTGAAGCTTTCTTT.

The CDR3 DNA reads as TGCGCCAGCAGCCAAGAAGGTAATGAAAAACTGTTTTTT. Protein product: CASSQEGNEKLFF. The genes are TRBV4-1 and TRBJ1-4; no firm D call. V lost 0 bases, J lost 4 bases, and 3 bases lay in between. The CDR3 has 13 amino acids. Germline CDR1 MGHRA, CDR2 YSYEKL.

This clonotype was counted many times. The V call is TRBV7-2, the J call TRBJ2-3; D remains ambiguous. Germline V gene lookup returns CDR1 SGHTA and CDR2 FQGNSA. Trimming shortened V by 1 base and J by 2 bases, and 7 bases separated the two germline ends. The CDR3 sequence is 14 residues long. CDR3: CASSLVPFTDTQYF. In DNA form, the CDR3 reads TGTGCCAGCAGCTTAGTCCCCTTCACAGATACGCAGTATTTT.

At least ten counts were recorded for this clonotype. The chain links TRBV6-1 to TRBJ1-1; the D gene is possibly TRBD1 (6 bases). Germline V gene lookup returns CDR1 MNHNS and CDR2 SASEGT. The CDR3 runs to 14 residues. The V gene lost 4 bases and the J gene lost 10 bases, with 19 bases spanning the gap. CDR3 bases: TGTGCCAGCAGTGCCAGTACAGGGTGGGTTGGAGCTTTCTTT. Protein product: CASSASTGWVGAFF.

This clonotype was picked up many times. CDR3: CASSFQGANEKLFF. In nucleotides, the CDR3 is TGTGCCAGCAGCTTCCAGGGGGCTAATGAAAAACTGTTTTTT. This chain joins TRBV5-4 and TRBJ1-4; 7 bases map to TRBD1. This CDR3 has 14 amino acids. Germline values: CDR1 SGHNT, CDR2 YYREEE (reference sequence). V gave up 2 bases and J gave up 3 bases; unmatched junction bases: 1.

This clonotype was picked up many times. This sequence joins TRBV6-1 and TRBJ2-3; no clear D gene. The CDR3 consists of 13 residues. V was clipped by 5 bases and J by 6 bases, with 12 bases between them. The V gene's germline CDR1 is MNHNS and CDR2 SASEGT. The CDR3 region has the DNA TGTGCCAGCAGTTTCAAGCCCGGGGATACGCAGTATTTT. Protein product: CASSFKPGDTQYF.

A few counts support this clonotype. This chain uses TRBV7-9 with TRBJ2-1, with 10 positions matching TRBD1. The CDR3 has 15 residues. The trim removed 1 base at V and 5 bases at J, leaving 2 bases unmatched. Per the germline V gene, CDR1 is SEHNR and CDR2 is FQNEAQ (reference sequence). The CDR3 spells CASSLGQGAHNEQFF. CDR3 in DNA: TGTGCCAGCAGCTTAGGACAGGGGGCCCACAATGAGCAGTTCTTC. Supplemented by reference TRBV7-9 and TRBJ2-1, the full variable domain reads DTGVSQNPRHKITKRGQNVTFRCDPISEHNRLYWYRQTLGQGPEFLTYFQNEAQLEKSRLLSDRFSAERPKGSFSTLEIQRTEQGDSAMYLCASSLGQGAHNEQFFGPGTRLTVL.

This clonotype was found many times. The chain uses TRBV7-9 and TRBJ1-2; a possible D gene is TRBD1 (5 bases). The ends were cut back, 2 bases at V and 1 base at J, with 14 bases in the middle. This CDR3 contains 16 residues. Per germline, CDR1 SEHNR and CDR2 FQNEAQ (reference sequence). CDR3 bases: TGTGCCAGCAGCTTAAGCCGGGACCTACTTAACTATGGCTACACCTTC. As protein: CASSLSRDLLNYGYTF.

Ten or more counts support this clonotype. This chain links TRBV2 with TRBJ1-1; no firm D call. The ends were cut back, 6 bases at V and 8 bases at J, with 7 bases in the middle. Germline values: CDR1 SNHLY, CDR2 FYNNEI. The CDR3 runs to 10 residues. CDR3 DNA: TGTGCCAGCAGGAGGGAGGAAGCTTTCTTT. It yields the protein CASRREEAFF. Looking up the rest from reference TRBV2 and TRBJ1-1 gives the full variable domain: EPEVTQTPSHQVTQMGQEVILRCVPISNHLYFYWYRQILGQKVEFLVSFYNNEISEKSEIFDDQFSVERPDGSNFTLKIRSTKLEDSAMYFCASRREEAFFGQGTRLTVV.

The chain is built from TRBV28 and TRBJ2-5, with a tentative D call TRBD1 (7 bases). CDR1 and CDR2 (germline): MDHEN, SYDVKM. V was trimmed by 10 bases and J by 7 bases, leaving 16 bases between them. This CDR3 has 12 amino acids. The CDR3 loop is CAIQSQGGTQYF. CDR3 bases: TGTGCCATCCAAAGTCAGGGGGGGACCCAGTACTTC.

This chain links TRBV19 with TRBJ1-5; no firm D call. Germline V gives CDR1 LNHDA, CDR2 SQIVND (reference sequence). The CDR3 is 15 residues long. Trimming shortened V by 5 bases and J by 1 base, and 12 bases separated the two germline ends. Here the CDR3 DNA reads TGTGCCAGTAGTTTAGGAACGAGCAGCAATCAGCCCCAGCATTTT. As protein: CASSLGTSSNQPQHF.

This clonotype was counted ten times or more. CDR3 protein: CASTIRWTTSNNTDTQYF. The CDR3 DNA reads as TGTGCCAGCACTATAAGATGGACTACCTCGAACAACACAGATACGCAGTATTTT. V and J are TRBV6-8 and TRBJ2-3; a possible D gene is TRBD2 (6 bases). CDR1 is MNHGY and CDR2 is SAAAGT in the germline V gene. V was clipped by 7 bases and J by 2 bases, with 25 bases between them. The CDR3 loop spans 18 amino acids.

This sequence joins TRBV7-9 and TRBJ1-5; 7 bases fit TRBD1. Losses at the gene ends were 5 bases for V and 0 bases for J; bases not matched to a gene: 7. CDR1 and CDR2 (germline): SEHNR, FQNEAQ (reference sequence). The length of the CDR3 is 16 residues. The CDR3 region has the DNA TGTGCCAGCAGCCTGGGGACAGCTAATAGCAATCAGCCCCAGCATTTT. Its protein product is CASSLGTANSNQPQHF. The variable domain in full, with the rest retrieved from reference TRBV7-9 and TRBJ1-5, is DTGVSQNPRHKITKRGQNVTFRCDPISEHNRLYWYRQTLGQGPEFLTYFQNEAQLEKSRLLSDRFSAERPKGSFSTLEIQRTEQGDSAMYLCASSLGTANSNQPQHFGDGTRLSIL.